Here is one TCR beta chain with its context. Those who participated ranged in age from roughly 18 to 89 years and resided in some 24 US areas. Participants had their cohort set by participant-reported clinical history. Original processing notes: The authors estimated nucleated cell counts from reference gene primer amplification. The assay was immunoSEQ multiplex PCR, and TCRdb's table has in-frame clones only and misses some. V and J calls plus clone size are reproduced from that table; the DNA served to infer D and trimming. This table holds fewer than 200,000 clones, approximately 79% found once. This entry belongs to a study of blood T cell repertoires in COVID-19. The CDR3 runs 17 residues. CDR1 MDHEN and CDR2 SYDVKM come from the germline V gene. The V gene lost 3 bases and the J gene lost 0 bases, with 14 bases spanning the gap.

The V gene is TRBV28, the J gene TRBJ1-4; a possible D gene is TRBD1 (6 bases). Sample: PBMCs or T cells enriched from blood (not recorded which). The TCR sequence derives from a woman between 55 and 75 years old with acute COVID-19. The CDR3, as DNA: TGTGCCAGCAGTTTGCCAGGGGCCTTTGCAACTAATGAAAAACTGTTTTTT. Translating gives CASSLPGAFATNEKLFF.